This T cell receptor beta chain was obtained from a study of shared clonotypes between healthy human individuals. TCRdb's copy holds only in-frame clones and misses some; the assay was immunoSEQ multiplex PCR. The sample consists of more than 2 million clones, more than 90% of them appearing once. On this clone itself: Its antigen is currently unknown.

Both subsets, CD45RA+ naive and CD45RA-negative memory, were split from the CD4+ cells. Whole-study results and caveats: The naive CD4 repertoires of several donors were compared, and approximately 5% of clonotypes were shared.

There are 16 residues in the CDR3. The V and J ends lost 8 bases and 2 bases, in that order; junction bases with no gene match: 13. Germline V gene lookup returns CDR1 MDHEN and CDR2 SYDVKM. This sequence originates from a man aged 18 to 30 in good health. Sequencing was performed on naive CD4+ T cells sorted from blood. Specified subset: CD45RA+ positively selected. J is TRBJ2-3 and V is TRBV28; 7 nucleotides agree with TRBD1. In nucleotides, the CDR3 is TGTGCCAGCGGCGGGCAGGGGGAATGGAACACAGATACGCAGTATTTT. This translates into CASGGQGEWNTDTQYF.